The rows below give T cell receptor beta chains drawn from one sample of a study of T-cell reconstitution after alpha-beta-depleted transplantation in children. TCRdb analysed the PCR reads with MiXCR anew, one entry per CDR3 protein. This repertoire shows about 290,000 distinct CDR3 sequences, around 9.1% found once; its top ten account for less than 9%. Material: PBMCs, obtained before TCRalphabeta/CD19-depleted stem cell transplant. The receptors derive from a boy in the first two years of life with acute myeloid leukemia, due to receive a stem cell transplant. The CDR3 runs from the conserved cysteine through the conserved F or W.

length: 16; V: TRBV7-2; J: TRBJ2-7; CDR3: CASSSYLAGGHYEQYF
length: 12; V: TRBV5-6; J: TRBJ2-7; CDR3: CASSLDSVVPTF
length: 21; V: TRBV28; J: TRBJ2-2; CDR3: CASSFGGLATSGSKSTGELFF
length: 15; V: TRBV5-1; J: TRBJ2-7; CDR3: CASSLKFQNSYEQYF
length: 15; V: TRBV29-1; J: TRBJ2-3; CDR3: CSVEVRRGATDTQYF
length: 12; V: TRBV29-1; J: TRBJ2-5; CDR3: CSVEEGEETQYF
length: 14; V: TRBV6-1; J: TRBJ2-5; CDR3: CASSLGGVVETQYF
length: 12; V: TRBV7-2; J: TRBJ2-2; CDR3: CASSLDFGELFF
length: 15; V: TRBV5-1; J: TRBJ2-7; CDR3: CASSLASRPNYEQYF
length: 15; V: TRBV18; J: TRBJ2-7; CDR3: CASSLPGQGASEQYF
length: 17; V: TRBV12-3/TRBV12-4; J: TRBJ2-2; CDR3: CASSKTSGGASTGELFF
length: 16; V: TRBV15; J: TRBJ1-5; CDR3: CATSKLVREGNQPQHF
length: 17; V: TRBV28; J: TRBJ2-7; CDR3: CASSFPLFGGGSYEQYF
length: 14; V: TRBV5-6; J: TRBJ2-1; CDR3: CASSFLGPYNEQFF
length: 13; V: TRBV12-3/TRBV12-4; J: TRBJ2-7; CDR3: CASQSRGIYEQYF
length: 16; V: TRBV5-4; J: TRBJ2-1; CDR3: CASSLGLAGTYNEQFF
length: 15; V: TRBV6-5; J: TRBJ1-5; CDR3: CASSYTGMRNQPQHF
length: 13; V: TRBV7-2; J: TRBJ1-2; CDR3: CASSLPRLEGYTF
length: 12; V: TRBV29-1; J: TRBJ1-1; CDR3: CSVQTGEGEAFF
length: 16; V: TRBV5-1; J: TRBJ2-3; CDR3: CASILVTSGSTDTQYF
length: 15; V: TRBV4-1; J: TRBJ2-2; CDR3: CASSQGLLHAGELFF
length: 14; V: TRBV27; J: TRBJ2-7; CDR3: CASSPYRGRDEQYF
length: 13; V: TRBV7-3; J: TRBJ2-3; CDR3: CASSSGRANTQYF
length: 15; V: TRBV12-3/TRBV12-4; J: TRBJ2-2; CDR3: CASSLSRANTGELFF
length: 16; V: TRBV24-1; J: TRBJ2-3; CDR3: CAISDYRAGDTDTQYF
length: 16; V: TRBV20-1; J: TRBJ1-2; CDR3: CSATSPLGTGGDGYTF
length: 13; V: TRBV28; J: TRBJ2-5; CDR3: CAGGRQNGETQYF
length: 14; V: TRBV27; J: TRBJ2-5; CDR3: CASRRRGGSETQYF
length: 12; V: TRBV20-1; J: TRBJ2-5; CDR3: CSARGGRETQYF
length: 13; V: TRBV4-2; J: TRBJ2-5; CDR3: CASSRAGGETQYF
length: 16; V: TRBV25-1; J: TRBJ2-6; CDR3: CASRGQGNSGANVLTF
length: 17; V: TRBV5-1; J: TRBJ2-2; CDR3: CASSLGLAGGNTGELFF
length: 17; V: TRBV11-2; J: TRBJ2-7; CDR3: CASSGIIPRGRAYEQYF
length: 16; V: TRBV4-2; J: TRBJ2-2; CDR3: CASSQRTGRDTGELFF
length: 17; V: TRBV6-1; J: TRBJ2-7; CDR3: CASSEVVGLAGRYEQYF
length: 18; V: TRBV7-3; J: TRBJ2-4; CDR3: CASSPGLAGGIDKNIQYF
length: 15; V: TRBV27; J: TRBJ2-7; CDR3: CASSWRGTGKYEQYF
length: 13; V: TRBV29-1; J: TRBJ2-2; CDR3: CSVDVLNTGELFF
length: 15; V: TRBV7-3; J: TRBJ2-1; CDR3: CASSLWVAGGSEQFF
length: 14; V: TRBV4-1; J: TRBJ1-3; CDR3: CASSQRTTGNTIYF
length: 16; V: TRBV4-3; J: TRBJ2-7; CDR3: CASSQDWLDRSYEQYF
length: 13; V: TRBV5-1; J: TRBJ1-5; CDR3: CASSRGQDQPQHF
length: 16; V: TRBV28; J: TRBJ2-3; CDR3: CASSFPRGTVTDTQYF
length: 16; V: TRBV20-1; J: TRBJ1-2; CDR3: CSARVFTGEANYGYTF
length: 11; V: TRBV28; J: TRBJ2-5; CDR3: CASNIIETQYF
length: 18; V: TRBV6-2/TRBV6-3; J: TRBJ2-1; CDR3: CASSYSKKLLLWNNEQFF
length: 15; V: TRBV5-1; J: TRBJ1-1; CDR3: CASSLAGSFFAEAFF
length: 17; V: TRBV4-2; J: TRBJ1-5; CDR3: CASSQGVSLQANQPQHF
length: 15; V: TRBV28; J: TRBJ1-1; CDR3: CASPPDRVRETEAFF
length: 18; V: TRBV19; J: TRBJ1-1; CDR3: CASRPIWAGDFMNTEAFF
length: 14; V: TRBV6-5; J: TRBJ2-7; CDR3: CASSYAGLAYEQYF
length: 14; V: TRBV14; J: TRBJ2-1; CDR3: CASSQDLRDNEQFF
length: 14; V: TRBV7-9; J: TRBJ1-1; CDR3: CASSLPGASTEAFF